This T cell receptor beta chain was identified in a study of blood T cell repertoires in COVID-19. Study as a whole: Researchers got acute and convalescent COVID-19 samples from the United States, Italy and Spain. From T cells, B-cell-depleted T cells, or PBMCs came the material, which was cDNA or gDNA.

The CDR3 has 19 amino acids. Looked up from germline, CDR1 is LGHNT and CDR2 is FRNRAP. The junction had 20 bases not matched to a gene; V was cut back by 6 bases and J by 0 bases. As processed by the authors: Amplification with reference gene primers provided the estimates of nucleated cell counts. The assay was immunoSEQ multiplex PCR, and TCRdb's table has in-frame clones only and misses some. That table supplies the V and J calls and clone size; D and trimming were determined from the DNA. The sample yields about 110,000 clones, about 70% seen once. The sequence derives from a woman aged 60 to 75 with acute or convalescent COVID-19. Sequences were obtained from peripheral blood. The V and J genes are TRBV12-5 and TRBJ2-7; 7 bases line up with TRBD1. CDR3 in DNA: TGTGCTAGTGGCTCCTCAGCCGTCCGACAGGGATTGATCTCCTACGAGCAGTACTTC. This gives the protein CASGSSAVRQGLISYEQYF.